Sequencing of this T cell receptor beta chain was carried out in a study of cytomegalovirus exposure and HLA in healthy donors. In the PCR, 60 Vbeta and 13 Jbeta primers were used. Using immunoSEQ multiplex PCR, the repertoire was profiled, and TCRdb retains in-frame clones only, with some absent. The sample contains 150,000 to 200,000 clones, about four fifths of which appear only once. The CDR3 consists of 13 residues. The V gene's germline CDR1 is GTSNPN and CDR2 SVGIG (reference sequence). Trimming removed 0 bases at V and 2 bases at J, with 7 bases between. This TCR was sampled from a man aged 18 to 30 in good health and CMV-seronegative. J is TRBJ1-1 and V is TRBV30; no clear D gene. The sequenced sample was PBMCs. CDR3 sequence reads: CAWSVYSNTEAFF. CDR3 sequence (DNA): TGTGCCTGGAGTGTATACAGCAACACTGAAGCTTTCTTT.